This TCR beta chain was observed in a study of T cells after yellow fever vaccination. General study results and limits: The secondary response was weaker but peaked faster, day 5 versus 15. Of the clonotypes, a small share occurred in both CD4 and CD8 compartments. Clones from primary vaccination mostly reappeared after the booster (around 97% CD4, approximately 86% CD8).

The CDR3 is 15 amino acids. V trimming: 5 bases; J trimming: 7 bases; junction bases outside the gene matches: 10. Germline values: CDR1 SGHTA, CDR2 FQGNSA. To note about this clonotype: Its specificity is not known.

Production of TCR cDNA was by 5'RACE template switching, which also added a universal primer site and UMIs. TCRdb passed the 5' RACE reads through MiXCR, listing each CDR3 protein once. The sample consists of 500,000 to 650,000 distinct CDR3 sequences, around 12% of them appearing once. The sample here was PBMCs, taken on the day of the yellow fever booster vaccination. The sequence was collected from a man under 40 who received the YFV17D yellow fever vaccine. The gene calls are TRBV7-2 and TRBJ2-1, with 8 bases lining up with TRBD2. CDR3: CASSPSGSVSNEQFF. The DNA for the CDR3 is TGTGCCAGCAGCCCCAGCGGGAGTGTTTCAAATGAGCAGTTCTTC.